This TCR beta chain was observed in a study of blood T cell repertoires in COVID-19. Study background: Spain, Italy and the United States supplied samples that represented acute and convalescent COVID-19.

CDR3 length: 16 residues. Germline V gene data show CDR1 as MDHEN and CDR2 as SYDVKM. V was cut by 5 bases and J by 0 bases, with 13 bases left in between. Participant-given clinical history determined each cohort assignment. The method was immunoSEQ multiplex PCR; TCRdb's version includes in-frame clones alone and lacks a portion of them. The sample lists 200,000 to 250,000 clones, around 88% occurring once. The clonotype comes from a woman in her forties or fifties with acute COVID-19. The genes are TRBV28 and TRBJ2-2; D is uncertain. Sequences were obtained from PBMCs or T cells enriched from blood (not recorded which). The CDR3, as DNA: TGTGCCAGCAGTACGCACTCTGCGCCGAACACCGGGGAGCTGTTTTTT. This encodes CASSTHSAPNTGELFF.